This section outlines one T cell receptor (beta chain) sequence together with its context. This clonotype was detected ten times or more. Its target antigen remains unknown. There are no base qualities to consult, and no much larger clone falls within one base. This record comes from a study of regulatory T cells in long-lasting Graves disease (TCRdb year 2021). Broadly, across the study: Patients with newly diagnosed Graves' disease had been on antithyroid drugs for under 3 months. The study was registered as a clinical trial and conducted in China. A total of 33 samples were covered by TCR sequencing, comprising around 13 persistent and 20 or so newly diagnosed Graves' disease patients. Peripheral blood TCR sequencing and RNA sequencing compared persistent Graves' disease patients with newly diagnosed Graves' disease patients. Paper-wide results and their limitations: Sequencing and analysis were limited to the TCR beta chain. As a limitation, the authors acknowledged that the small sample size may reduce accuracy. Preferential use of TRBV28, TRBJ1-2 and TRBJ2-5 was observed in persistent disease, whereas TRBV20-1 and TRBJ2-1 were favored in newly diagnosed disease. Because the primary lesion, thyroid tissue, could not be accessed, the study looked at peripheral blood alone. Persistent Graves' disease patients showed lower TCR Shannon entropy and fewer highly expanded clones than newly diagnosed patients, suggesting clonal expansion. More public clonotypes were shared among persistent patients (under 3,000) than among newly diagnosed patients (roughly 1,000).

The time point label for this specimen denotes: newly diagnosed GD, antithyroid drugs for less than 3 months. For both TCR sequencing and RNA sequencing, RNA was extracted from PBMCs in TRIzol. The diagnosis of Graves' disease was made according to American Thyroid Association guidelines. Patients were recruited from an endocrinology department in Xi'an, China. Each patient gave about 9.1 milliliters of peripheral blood, collected in an EDTA anticoagulant tube. Ficoll Paque Plus density gradient separation was used to isolate PBMCs, and no additional T cell sorting was done. An Agilent 2100 Bioanalyzer and agarose gel were used to check RNA quality, while a NanoDrop 2000 measured RNA concentration. Sequences LNHNV (CDR1) and YYDKDF (CDR2) are obtained from the germline V gene (reference sequence). The CDR3 numbers 15 residues from cysteine through phenylalanine. The DNA shown is the 45-base CDR3, in frame from base 1. Compared with germline, V lacks 3 bases and J lacks 2 bases; bases without a gene match: 2.

Libraries were constructed by multiplex PCR. For sequencing, an Illumina HiSeq 4000 was employed. iRepertoire HTBI primers and Arm-PCR amplification of CDR3 regions were used to construct TCR beta libraries. Before sequencing, the PCR products went through gel purification. As for the authors' bioinformatics: Gene usage analysis of CDR3 amino acid clonotypes used the approximately 62 TRBV and about 15 TRBJ segments found across samples. COPE and FqMerger were used to merge filtered high-quality paired reads into contigs. BLAST was used to align contigs to IMGT TRBV, TRBD and TRBJ reference genes, with CDR3 defined following IMGT. Clonotypes above 0.1% frequency were classified as highly expanded clones. Shannon entropy was used to measure repertoire diversity, and the Gini coefficient was used to measure V-J evenness. A clonotype found in more than one individual was treated as public. TCRdb trimmed public reads at Q25 via fastp, called clones via MiXCR and kept in-frame beta chains. Each record represents a unique CDR3 protein, reported with the most common genes and DNA among its rows. Clone size and V and J calls follow TCRdb, not the original study. Present in this sample are about 210,000 distinct CDR3 sequences, roughly a fifth of which were seen just once. The leading ten clones occupy about 11% of the sample.

These data were also reused for a study on T cells in Graves' hyperthyroidism and ophthalmopathy. As that second paper reports: Stable Graves' hyperthyroidism was defined as the absence of progression to ophthalmopathy over 18 months of follow-up. Hyperthyroidism patients were newly diagnosed, had a disease duration of under 2 months, and were aged 18 to 65 years. Patients with uncontrolled infections, other autoimmune diseases, pregnancy or lactation were excluded. Diagnoses relied on clinical symptoms, serum thyroxine and TRAb, thyroid ultrasound and orbital computed tomography. The TCR CDR3 was subjected to a first round of RT-PCR using the HTBI primer set and the Qiagen OneStep RT-PCR kit. Most expanded thyroid clonotypes (frequency above 0.001) were also detected in blood, a finding suggesting that blood repertoires may reflect thyroid immune responses. A 13 V-J signature model separated ophthalmopathy from stable hyperthyroidism, with approximately 86% sensitivity and roughly 81% specificity in cross-validation and 80%/75% in testing. During validation, the model predicted progression to ophthalmopathy a median of about 5.9 months ahead of onset, with approximately 71% sensitivity and almost 75% specificity. TCR V-J signatures able to tell the groups apart were searched for in a discovery cohort of about a hundred patients, of whom over 40 had Graves' ophthalmopathy and roughly 59 had stable Graves' hyperthyroidism. An independent validation cohort of under 20 hyperthyroidism patients and 17 patients who later progressed to ophthalmopathy tested prospective prediction of ophthalmopathy. For training and testing, the 100 or so patients in the discovery cohort were randomly divided in a 7:3 ratio. The study also compared thyroid tissue and blood T-cell repertoires from a handful of Graves' hyperthyroidism patients. After sampling, hyperthyroidism patients received methimazole starting at 30 mg daily, and ophthalmopathy patients received high-dose intravenous methylprednisolone. Libraries were constructed in a second round of multiplex PCR, after which size selection and purification were performed. Paired-end sequencing of the libraries was performed with 100 bp reads on an Illumina HiSeq2000. Raw data were processed with SOAPnuke, discarding reads with adapters, uncalled bases, mean Phred below 15, or no exact constant-primer or identifier match. High-quality paired reads were merged using COPE v1.2.5, and each unique nucleotide sequence was defined as a clonotype. MiTCR v1.1 was used to align clonotypes to the IMGT TRBV, TRBD and TRBJ reference segments. The analysis included only V-J combinations with a frequency above 0.0001, which together covered around 99% of the repertoires. The TCS score was defined as the ratio of F50 (clonal expansion) to E x V (chaos), calculated using BLOSUM62-based TCRdist between CDR3 peptides within each V-J. Welch's t-statistics and random forest reduced approximately 520 V-J features to 13, which were used in a naive Bayes classifier (R e1071). Sample size was not statistically predetermined, and blinding of investigators to group allocation was not performed. The paper reports TCR Vbeta CDR3 sequencing of approximately 140 peripheral blood samples: under 45 ophthalmopathy, 70 to 85 hyperthyroidism and around 17 progressor patients.

This receptor chain uses TRBV15 and TRBJ2-4, with 9 bases in between that match TRBD1. This clonotype was obtained from a woman in her 30s with Graves disease. Donor details come from another sample of the same person, matched by shared clones. The specimen comprised peripheral blood mononuclear cells (PBMCs), sampled at new diagnosis, from a patient treated with antithyroid drugs. CDR3 loop: CATSRDRGTKNIQYF. The bases read TGTGCCACCAGCAGGGACAGGGGAACCAAAAACATTCAGTACTTC.